This T cell receptor (beta chain) came from a study of cytomegalovirus exposure and HLA in healthy donors. This clone was picked up one time. Its specificity is unknown. The primer mix had 60 Vbeta and 13 Jbeta primers. Generated by immunoSEQ multiplex PCR, the TCRdb table keeps only in-frame clones and is missing some. The table records roughly 120,000 clones, around 63% of them present only once. Study-level results: Association of a missense DCLRE1C variant with TCR beta V- and J-gene trimming was reported in a later analysis.

The germline V gene encodes CDR1 SEHNR and CDR2 FQNEAQ (reference sequence). The V end was cut by 4 bases, the J end by 6 bases, with 13 bases between. The CDR3 loop spans 14 amino acids. The gene calls are TRBV7-9 and TRBJ1-5; D is possibly TRBD1 (6 bases). Sequencing was done on a sample of PBMCs. The sequence was collected from a man in his forties in good health and CMV-seropositive. CDR3 in DNA: TGTGCCAGCAGCTCTCAAACAGGGCGTCAGCCCCAGCATTTT. Its translation is CASSSQTGRQPQHF.